This TCR beta chain was profiled in a study of T cell responses to AZD1222 COVID-19 vaccine. Whole-study results and caveats: Samples come after the peak T cell response, not at day 14. A mostly white British donor set with more females was recruited, and clonal diversity was possibly underestimated.

Investigators merged groups given second doses at roughly 4 or roughly 12 weeks. Concerning this clone: What it binds is not known.

This table comes from immunoSEQ multiplex PCR, and its TCRdb copy is limited to in-frame clones, with some not included. The sample lists about 120,000 clones, roughly 90% occurring once. V lost 7 bases to trimming and J lost 4 bases, with 16 bases between them. From germline, CDR1 is SNHLY and CDR2 FYNNEI. CDR3 length: 14 residues. The sequence came from an adult who received the AZD1222 COVID-19 vaccine. The input for sequencing was peripheral blood, taken 28 days after the second AZD1222 dose. The chain employs TRBV2 and TRBJ1-2; TRBD1 might be the D (5 bases). The DNA for the CDR3 is TGTGCCAGCATTTCAGGGCCCGCTGGCTATGGCTACACCTTC. Amino acid sequence: CASISGPAGYGYTF.